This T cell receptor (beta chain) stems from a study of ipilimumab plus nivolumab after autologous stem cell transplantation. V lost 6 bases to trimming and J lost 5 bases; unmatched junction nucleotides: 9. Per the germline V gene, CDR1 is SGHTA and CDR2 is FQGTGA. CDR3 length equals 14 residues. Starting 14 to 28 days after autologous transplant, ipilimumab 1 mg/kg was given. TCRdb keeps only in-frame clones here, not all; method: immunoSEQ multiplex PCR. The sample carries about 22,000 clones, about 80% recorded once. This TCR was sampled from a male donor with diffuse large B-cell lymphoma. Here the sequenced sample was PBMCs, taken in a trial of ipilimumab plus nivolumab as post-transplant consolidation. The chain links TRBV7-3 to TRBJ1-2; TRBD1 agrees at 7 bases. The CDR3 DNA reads TGTGCCAGCAGACTACCCGACAGGGTATATGGCTACACCTTC. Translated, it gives CASRLPDRVYGYTF.